Presented here are 10 T cell receptor beta chains from one specimen sequenced in a study of glioma-infiltrating T cells. Using RNA template, CDR3s of TCR alpha and beta were amplified with iRepertoire arm-PCR. TCRdb used MiXCR to reprocess the multiplex PCR reads, holding one entry per CDR3 protein. The table has 100,000 to 150,000 distinct CDR3 sequences, around 25% seen once. The material sequenced was glioma tissue, nonneoplastic brain tissue, or PBMCs (not recorded which). The receptor set was obtained from a human donor with low-grade glioma or glioblastoma, undergoing nonglioma brain surgery, or in good health (not recorded which).

The chain has TRBV7-9 and TRBJ2-3; D remains unclear. Deletions cut 3 bases from V and 6 bases from J, with 16 bases between. Looked up from germline, CDR1 is SEHNR and CDR2 is FQNEAQ (reference sequence). This CDR3 is 15 amino acids long. CDR3 sequence: CASSLRGINRDTQYF. The CDR3 region has the DNA TGTGCCAGCAGCTTGCGCGGAATAAACCGGGATACGCAGTATTTT.

This clonotype was detected a few times. V and J are TRBV7-9 and TRBJ2-5; 8 bases agree with TRBD1. This CDR3 has 16 amino acids. In germline, CDR1 is SEHNR, CDR2 FQNEAQ (reference sequence). V lost 7 bases to trimming and J lost 2 bases; unmatched junction nucleotides: 12. The CDR3 DNA follows: TGTGCCAGCAACCATGCTGGACAGGGCCTTCAAGAGACCCAGTACTTC. This gives the protein CASNHAGQGLQETQYF.

This clonotype was detected only a few times. The chain employs TRBV20-1 and TRBJ2-1, with D possibly being TRBD2 (5 bases). V lost 2 bases to trimming and J lost 5 bases, with 13 bases between them. There are 14 residues in the CDR3. Germline CDR1 reads DFQATT; CDR2 reads SNEGSKA (reference sequence). The CDR3 loop is CSARWPWRDNEQFF. The CDR3 region has the DNA TGCAGTGCTAGATGGCCCTGGCGGGACAATGAGCAGTTCTTC.

The V call is TRBV20-1, the J call TRBJ2-7; 7 bases agree with TRBD1. CDR1 DFQATT and CDR2 SNEGSKA come from the germline V gene (reference sequence). With V trimmed by 6 bases and J by 0 bases, 5 bases remained unmatched. CDR3 length: 13 residues. The DNA for the CDR3 is TGCAGTGCCACGACAGGGATCTCCTACGAGCAGTACGTC. It codes for CSATTGISYEQYV.

This clonotype occurred a few times. The rearrangement joins TRBV19 to TRBJ1-5; D is unclear. The CDR3 loop spans 14 amino acids. The ends were cut back, 3 bases at V and 3 bases at J, with 9 bases in the middle. CDR1 LNHDA and CDR2 SQIVND come from the germline V gene (reference sequence). CDR3 nucleotide sequence: TGTGCCAGTAGTATCCGACGGGTCAATCAGCCCCAGCATTTT. This codes for CASSIRRVNQPQHF.

This clonotype was seen only a few times. J is TRBJ2-3 and V is TRBV7-6; D perhaps matches TRBD2 (6 bases). The CDR3 sequence is 15 residues long. Germline V CDR1 and CDR2: SGHVS, FNYEAQ. V lost 4 bases to trimming and J lost 0 bases, with 11 bases between them. CDR3 DNA: TGTGCCAGCAGCTCCCGTAGCGGTAGCACAGATACGCAGTATTTT. Encoded protein: CASSSRSGSTDTQYF.

This clonotype was seen more than once but under ten times. The V call is TRBV7-2, the J call TRBJ1-2; 10 bases map to TRBD1. Trimming removed 5 bases from V and 7 bases from J; junction bases left unmatched: 7. The CDR3 is made up of 14 amino acids. Germline V gives CDR1 SGHTA, CDR2 FQGNSA. The CDR3 here is CASSPRQGARGYTF. CDR3 sequence (DNA): TGTGCCAGCAGCCCACGACAGGGGGCGCGTGGCTACACCTTC. The complete variable domain, with remaining parts taken from reference TRBV7-2 and TRBJ1-2, reads GAGVSQSPSNKVTEKGKDVELRCDPISGHTALYWYRQSLGQGLEFLIYFQGNSAPDKSGLPSDRFSAERTGGSVSTLTIQRTQQEDSAVYLCASSPRQGARGYTFGSGTRLTVV.

This clonotype has more than one count but fewer than ten. One end of the junction fails to match germline, which may point to a read error. This chain connects TRBV6-1 to TRBJ2-1; 9 bases map to TRBD1. Germline CDR1 MNHNS, CDR2 SASEGT. The CDR3 length is 15 residues. The CDR3 loop is CASVGTGNTYNEQFF. DNA of the CDR3: TGCGCCAGCGTAGGGACAGGGAATACCTACAATGAGCAGTTCTTC.

The table lists this clonotype with many counts. The V call is TRBV6-1, the J call TRBJ1-1; possible D gene TRBD1, 5 bases. Per germline, CDR1 MNHNS and CDR2 SASEGT. CDR3 length: 15 amino acids. Trimming removed 7 bases at V and 0 bases at J, with 15 bases between. CDR3 protein: CASIVGRNMNTEAFF. The CDR3, as DNA: TGTGCCAGCATTGTGGGGCGGAACATGAACACTGAAGCTTTCTTT.

This clonotype was seen many times. The V gene is TRBV6-2 or TRBV6-3, the J gene TRBJ1-1; D possibly corresponds to TRBD1 (6 bases). This CDR3 has 14 amino acids. Trimming pared 3 bases from V and 0 bases from J, leaving 8 bases between. CDR1 MNHEY and CDR2 SVGEGT come from the germline V gene. DNA of the CDR3: TGTGCCAGCAGTTATCAGGGGATGAACACTGAAGCTTTCTTT. Amino acid sequence: CASSYQGMNTEAFF.